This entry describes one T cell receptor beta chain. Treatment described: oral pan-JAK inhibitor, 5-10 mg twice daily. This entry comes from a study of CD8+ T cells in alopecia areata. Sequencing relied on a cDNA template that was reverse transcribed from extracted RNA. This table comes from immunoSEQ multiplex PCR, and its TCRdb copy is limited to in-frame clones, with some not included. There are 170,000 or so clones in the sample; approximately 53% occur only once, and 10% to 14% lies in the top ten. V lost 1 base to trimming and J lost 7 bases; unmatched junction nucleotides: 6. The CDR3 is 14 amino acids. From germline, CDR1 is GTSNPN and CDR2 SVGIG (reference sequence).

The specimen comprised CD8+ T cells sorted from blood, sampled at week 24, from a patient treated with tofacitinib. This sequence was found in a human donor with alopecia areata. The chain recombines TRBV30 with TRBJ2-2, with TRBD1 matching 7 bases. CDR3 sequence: CAWSADRVYGELFF. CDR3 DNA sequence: TGTGCCTGGAGTGCCGACAGGGTCTACGGGGAGCTGTTTTTT.